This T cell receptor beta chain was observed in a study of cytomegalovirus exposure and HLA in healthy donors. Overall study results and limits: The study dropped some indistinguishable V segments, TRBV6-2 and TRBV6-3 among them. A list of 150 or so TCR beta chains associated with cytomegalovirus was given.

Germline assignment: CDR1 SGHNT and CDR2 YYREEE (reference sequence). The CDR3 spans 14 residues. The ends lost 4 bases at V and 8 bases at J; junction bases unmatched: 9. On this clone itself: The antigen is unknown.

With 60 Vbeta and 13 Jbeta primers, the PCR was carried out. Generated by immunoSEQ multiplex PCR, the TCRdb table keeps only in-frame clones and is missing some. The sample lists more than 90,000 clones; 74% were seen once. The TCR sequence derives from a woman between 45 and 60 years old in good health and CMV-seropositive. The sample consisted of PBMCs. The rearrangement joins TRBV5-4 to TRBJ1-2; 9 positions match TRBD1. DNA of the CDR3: TGTGCCAGCAGCCCTTGGACAGGGGAAGTGGGCTACACCTTC. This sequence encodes CASSPWTGEVGYTF.